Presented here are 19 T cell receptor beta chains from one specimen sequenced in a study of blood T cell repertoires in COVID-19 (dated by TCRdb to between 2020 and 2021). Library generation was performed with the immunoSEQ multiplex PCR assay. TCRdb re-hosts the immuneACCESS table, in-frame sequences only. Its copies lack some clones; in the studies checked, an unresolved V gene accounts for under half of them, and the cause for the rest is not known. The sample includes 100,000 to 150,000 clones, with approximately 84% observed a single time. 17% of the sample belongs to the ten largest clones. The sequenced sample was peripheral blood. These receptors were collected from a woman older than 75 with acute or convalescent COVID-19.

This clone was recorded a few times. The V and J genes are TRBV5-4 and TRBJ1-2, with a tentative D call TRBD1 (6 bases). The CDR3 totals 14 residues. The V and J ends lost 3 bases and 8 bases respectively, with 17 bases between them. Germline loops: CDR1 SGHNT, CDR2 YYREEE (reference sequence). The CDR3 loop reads CASSSQQGTRGYTF. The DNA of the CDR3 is TGTGCCAGCAGCTCACAACAGGGTACTCGCGGCTACACCTTC.

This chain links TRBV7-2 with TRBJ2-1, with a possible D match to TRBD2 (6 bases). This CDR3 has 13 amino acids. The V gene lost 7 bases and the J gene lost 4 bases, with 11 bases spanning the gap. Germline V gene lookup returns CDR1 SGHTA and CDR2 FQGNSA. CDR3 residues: CASTPREYNEQFF. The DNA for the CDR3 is TGTGCCAGCACCCCCCGGGAGTACAATGAGCAGTTCTTC.

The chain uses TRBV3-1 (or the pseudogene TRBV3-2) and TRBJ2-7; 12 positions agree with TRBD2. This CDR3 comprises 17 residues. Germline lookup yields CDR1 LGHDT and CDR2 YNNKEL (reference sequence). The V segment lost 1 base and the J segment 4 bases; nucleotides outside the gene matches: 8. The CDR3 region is CASSQAPGLAGRYEQYF. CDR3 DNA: TGTGCCAGCAGCCAAGCCCCGGGACTAGCGGGCCGATACGAGCAGTACTTC.

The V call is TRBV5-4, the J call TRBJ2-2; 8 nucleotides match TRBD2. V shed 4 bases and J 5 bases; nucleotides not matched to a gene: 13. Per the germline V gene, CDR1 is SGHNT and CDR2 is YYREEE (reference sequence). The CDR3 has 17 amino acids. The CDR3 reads CASSPVGPGGATGELFF. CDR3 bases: TGTGCCAGCAGCCCTGTGGGTCCGGGGGGGGCAACCGGGGAGCTGTTTTTT.

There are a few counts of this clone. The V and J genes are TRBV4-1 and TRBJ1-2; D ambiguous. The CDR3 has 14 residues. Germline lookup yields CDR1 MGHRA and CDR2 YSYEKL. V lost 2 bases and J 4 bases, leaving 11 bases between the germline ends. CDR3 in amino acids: CASSQYLRAYGYTF. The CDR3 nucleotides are TGCGCCAGCAGCCAATACCTGAGGGCCTATGGCTACACCTTC.

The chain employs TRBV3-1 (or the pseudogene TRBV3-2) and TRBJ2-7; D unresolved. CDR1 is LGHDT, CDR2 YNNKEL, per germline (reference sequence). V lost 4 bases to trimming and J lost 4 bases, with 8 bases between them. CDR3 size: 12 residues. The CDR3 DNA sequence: TGTGCCAGCAGCCTGAACTTATACGAGCAGTACTTC. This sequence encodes CASSLNLYEQYF.

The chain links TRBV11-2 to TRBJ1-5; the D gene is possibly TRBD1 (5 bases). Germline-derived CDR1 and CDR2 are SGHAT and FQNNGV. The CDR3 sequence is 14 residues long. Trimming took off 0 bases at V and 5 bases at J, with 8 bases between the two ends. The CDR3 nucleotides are TGTGCCAGCAGCTTAGATGGGGGGGATCAGCCCCAGCATTTT. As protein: CASSLDGGDQPQHF.

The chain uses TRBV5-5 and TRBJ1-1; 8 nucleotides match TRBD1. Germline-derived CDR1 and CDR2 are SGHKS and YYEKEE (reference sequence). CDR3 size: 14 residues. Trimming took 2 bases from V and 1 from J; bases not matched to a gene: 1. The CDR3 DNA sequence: TGTGCCAGCAGCTTTGGACAGGGGAACACTGAAGCTTTCTTT. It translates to CASSFGQGNTEAFF.

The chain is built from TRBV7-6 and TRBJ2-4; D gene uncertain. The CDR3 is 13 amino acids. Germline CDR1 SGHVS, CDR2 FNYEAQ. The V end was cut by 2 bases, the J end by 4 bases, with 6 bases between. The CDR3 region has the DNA TGTGCCAGCAGCTTAAACATTAAAAACATTCAGTACTTC. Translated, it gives CASSLNIKNIQYF.

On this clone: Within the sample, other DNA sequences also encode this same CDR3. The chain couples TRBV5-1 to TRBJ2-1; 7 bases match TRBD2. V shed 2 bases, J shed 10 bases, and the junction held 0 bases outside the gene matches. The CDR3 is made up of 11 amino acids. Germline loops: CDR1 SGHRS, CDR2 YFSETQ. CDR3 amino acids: CASSLAGEQFF. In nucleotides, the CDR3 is TGCGCCAGCAGCTTAGCGGGGGAGCAGTTCTTC.

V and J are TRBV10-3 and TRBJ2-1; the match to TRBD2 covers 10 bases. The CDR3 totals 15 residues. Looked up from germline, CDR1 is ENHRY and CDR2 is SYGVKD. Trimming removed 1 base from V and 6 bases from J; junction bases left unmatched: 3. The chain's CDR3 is CAISELASGSNEQFF. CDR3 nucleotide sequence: TGTGCCATCAGTGAGTTGGCTAGCGGGAGCAATGAGCAGTTCTTC.

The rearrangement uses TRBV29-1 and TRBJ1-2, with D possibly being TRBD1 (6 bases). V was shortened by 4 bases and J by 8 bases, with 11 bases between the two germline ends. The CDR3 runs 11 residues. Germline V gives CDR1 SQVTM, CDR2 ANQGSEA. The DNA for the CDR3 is TGCAGCGTTGCAGGGGCGCAGGGCTACACCTTC. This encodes CSVAGAQGYTF.

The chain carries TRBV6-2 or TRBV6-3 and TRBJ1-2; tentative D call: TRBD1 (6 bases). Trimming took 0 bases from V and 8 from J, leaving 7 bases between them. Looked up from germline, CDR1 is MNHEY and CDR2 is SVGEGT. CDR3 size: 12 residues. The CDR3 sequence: CASSYSDRGYTF. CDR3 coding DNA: TGTGCCAGCAGTTACTCTGACAGGGGCTACACCTTC.

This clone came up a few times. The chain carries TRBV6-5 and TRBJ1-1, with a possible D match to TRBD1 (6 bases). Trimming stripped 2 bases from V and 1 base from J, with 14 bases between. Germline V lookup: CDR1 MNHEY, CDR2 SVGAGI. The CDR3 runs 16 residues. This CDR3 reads CASSYLPQGPNTEAFF. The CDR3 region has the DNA TGTGCCAGCAGTTACCTCCCACAGGGACCGAACACTGAAGCTTTCTTT.

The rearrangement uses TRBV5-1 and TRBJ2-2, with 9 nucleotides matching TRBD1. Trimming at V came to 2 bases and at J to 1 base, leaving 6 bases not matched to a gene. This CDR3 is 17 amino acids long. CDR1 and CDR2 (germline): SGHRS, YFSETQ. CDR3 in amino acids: CASSFAQGQGNTGELFF. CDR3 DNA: TGCGCCAGCAGCTTCGCCCAGGGACAGGGGAACACCGGGGAGCTGTTTTTT.

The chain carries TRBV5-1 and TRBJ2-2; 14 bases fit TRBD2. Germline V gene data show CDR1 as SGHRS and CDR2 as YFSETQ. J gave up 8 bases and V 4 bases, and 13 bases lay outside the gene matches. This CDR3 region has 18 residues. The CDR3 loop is CASSPYAPGLAGVGELFF. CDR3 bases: TGCGCCAGCAGCCCCTACGCCCCGGGACTAGCGGGAGTTGGGGAGCTGTTTTTT.

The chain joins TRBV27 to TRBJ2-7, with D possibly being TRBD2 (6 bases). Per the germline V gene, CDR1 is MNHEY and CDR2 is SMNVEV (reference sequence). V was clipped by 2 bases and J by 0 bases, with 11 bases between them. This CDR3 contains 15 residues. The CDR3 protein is CASSLTWGGSYEQYF. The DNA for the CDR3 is TGTGCCAGCAGTTTAACCTGGGGAGGCTCCTACGAGCAGTACTTC.

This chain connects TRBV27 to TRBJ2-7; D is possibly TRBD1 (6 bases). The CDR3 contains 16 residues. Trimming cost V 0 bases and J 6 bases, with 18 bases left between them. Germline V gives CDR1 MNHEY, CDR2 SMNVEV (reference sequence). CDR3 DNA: TGTGCCAGCAGTTTATCCGTACCGGGCACAGGGTTCGAGCAGTACTTC. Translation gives CASSLSVPGTGFEQYF.

In DNA, the CDR3 is TGTGCCAGTAGCGTTGGACTAATGAGCAACGAGCAGTACTTC. It yields the protein CASSVGLMSNEQYF. The chain joins TRBV19 to TRBJ2-7, with D possibly TRBD2 on 6 matching bases. The CDR3 spans 14 residues. Germline CDR1 reads LNHDA; CDR2 reads SQIVND (reference sequence). Trimming took 6 bases from V and 5 from J, leaving 17 bases between them.